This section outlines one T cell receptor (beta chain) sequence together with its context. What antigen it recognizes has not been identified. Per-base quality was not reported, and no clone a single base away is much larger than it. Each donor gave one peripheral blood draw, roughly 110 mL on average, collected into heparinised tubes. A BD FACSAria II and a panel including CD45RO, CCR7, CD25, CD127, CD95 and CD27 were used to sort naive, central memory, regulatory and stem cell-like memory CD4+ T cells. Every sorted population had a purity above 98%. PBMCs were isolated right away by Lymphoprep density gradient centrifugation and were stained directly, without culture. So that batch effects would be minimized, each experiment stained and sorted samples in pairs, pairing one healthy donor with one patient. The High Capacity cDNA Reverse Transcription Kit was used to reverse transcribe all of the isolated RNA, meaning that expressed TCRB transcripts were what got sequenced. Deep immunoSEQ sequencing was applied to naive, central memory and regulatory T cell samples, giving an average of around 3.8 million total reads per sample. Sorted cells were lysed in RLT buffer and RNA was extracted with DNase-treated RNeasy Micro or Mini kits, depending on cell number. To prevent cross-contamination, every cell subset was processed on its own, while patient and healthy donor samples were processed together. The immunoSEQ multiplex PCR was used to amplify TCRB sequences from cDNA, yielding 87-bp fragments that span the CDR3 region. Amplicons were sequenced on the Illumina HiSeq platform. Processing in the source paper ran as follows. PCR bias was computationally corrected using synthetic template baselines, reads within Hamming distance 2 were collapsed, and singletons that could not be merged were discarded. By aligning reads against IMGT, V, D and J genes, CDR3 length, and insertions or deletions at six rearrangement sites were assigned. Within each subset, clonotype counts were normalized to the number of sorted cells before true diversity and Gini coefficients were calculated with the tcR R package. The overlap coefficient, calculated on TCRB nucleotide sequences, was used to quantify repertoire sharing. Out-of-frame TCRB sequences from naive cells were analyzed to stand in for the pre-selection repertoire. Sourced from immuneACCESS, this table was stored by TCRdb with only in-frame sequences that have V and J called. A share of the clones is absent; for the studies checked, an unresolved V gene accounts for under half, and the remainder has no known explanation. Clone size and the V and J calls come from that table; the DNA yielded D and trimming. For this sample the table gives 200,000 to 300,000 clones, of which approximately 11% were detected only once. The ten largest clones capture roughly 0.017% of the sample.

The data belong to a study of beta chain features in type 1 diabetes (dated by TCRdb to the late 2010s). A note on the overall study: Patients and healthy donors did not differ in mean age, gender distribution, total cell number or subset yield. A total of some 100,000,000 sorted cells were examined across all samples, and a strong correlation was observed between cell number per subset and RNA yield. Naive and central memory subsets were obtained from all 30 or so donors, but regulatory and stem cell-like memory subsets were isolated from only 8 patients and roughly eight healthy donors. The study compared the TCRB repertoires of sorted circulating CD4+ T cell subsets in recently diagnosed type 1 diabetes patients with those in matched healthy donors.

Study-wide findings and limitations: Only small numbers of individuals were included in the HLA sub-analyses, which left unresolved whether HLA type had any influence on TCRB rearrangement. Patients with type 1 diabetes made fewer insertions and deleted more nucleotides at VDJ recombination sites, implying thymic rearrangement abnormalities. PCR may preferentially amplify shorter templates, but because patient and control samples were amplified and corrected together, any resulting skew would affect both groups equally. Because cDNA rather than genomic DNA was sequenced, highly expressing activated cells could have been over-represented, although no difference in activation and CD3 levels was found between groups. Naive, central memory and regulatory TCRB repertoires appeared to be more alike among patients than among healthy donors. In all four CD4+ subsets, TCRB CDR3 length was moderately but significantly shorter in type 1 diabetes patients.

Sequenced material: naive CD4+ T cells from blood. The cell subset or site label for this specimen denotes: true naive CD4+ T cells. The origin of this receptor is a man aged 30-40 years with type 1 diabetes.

For the CDR3, the sequence is CASSQDITLNYGYTF. Here is the DNA: TGCGCCAGCAGCCAAGATATCACATTGAACTATGGCTACACCTTC. The chain joins TRBV4-1 to TRBJ1-2; no D gene can be assigned with confidence. Including the terminal cysteine and phenylalanine, the CDR3 comprises 15 residues. The read is trimmed to its CDR3 DNA, 45 bases read in frame from base 1. V was cut back by 0 bases and J by 2 bases, leaving a gap of 10 bases between them. Taken from the germline V gene, the CDR1 and CDR2 loops are MGHRA and YSYEKL.